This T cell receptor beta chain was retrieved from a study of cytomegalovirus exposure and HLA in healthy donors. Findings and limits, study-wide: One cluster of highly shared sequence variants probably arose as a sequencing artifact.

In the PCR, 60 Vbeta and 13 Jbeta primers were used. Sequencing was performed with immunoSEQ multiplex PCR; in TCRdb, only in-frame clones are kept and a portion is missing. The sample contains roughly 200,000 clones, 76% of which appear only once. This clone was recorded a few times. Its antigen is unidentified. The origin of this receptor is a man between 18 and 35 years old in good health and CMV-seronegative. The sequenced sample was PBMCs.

The CDR3 protein is CASSLRSPTNEKLFF. CDR3 DNA sequence: TGTGCCAGCAGCCTACGGTCCCCAACTAATGAAAAACTGTTTTTT. V gene TRBV11-3 combines with J gene TRBJ1-4; D uncertain. CDR3 size: 15 residues. Between the trimmed V and J ends, which lost 5 bases and 0 bases, there was a span of 10 bases. The V gene's germline CDR1 is SGHNT and CDR2 YENEEA.